The 18 T cell receptor beta chains in this list originate from one sample, sequenced in a study of cytomegalovirus exposure and HLA in healthy donors. The study ran its PCR with 60 Vbeta and 13 Jbeta primers. Method: immunoSEQ multiplex PCR; TCRdb's copy keeps in-frame clones and lacks some. The table has under 90,000 clones, roughly 75% seen once. Sequencing input: PBMCs. These receptor sequences come from a man aged 35 to 55 in good health and CMV-seronegative.

The J gene is TRBJ2-3, the V gene TRBV27; a weak D match, TRBD1 (5 bases). The V end was cut by 2 bases, the J end by 2 bases, with 11 bases between. Germline V gene sequence: CDR1 MNHEY, CDR2 SMNVEV (reference sequence). The CDR3 is 15 amino acids. This chain's CDR3 is CASSLRGRTTDTQYF. CDR3 sequence (DNA): TGTGCCAGCAGTTTAAGGGGAAGGACCACAGATACGCAGTATTTT.

The CDR3 sequence is CATSRKRTGGNYGYTF. The CDR3 DNA reads TGTGCCACCTCGAGAAAACGGACAGGGGGTAACTATGGCTACACCTTC. The chain couples TRBV28 to TRBJ1-2; 10 bases are shared with TRBD1. CDR1 MDHEN and CDR2 SYDVKM come from the germline V gene. The ends lost 10 bases at V and 1 base at J; junction bases unmatched: 12. CDR3 size: 16 residues.

This clone was seen only a few times. This sequence joins TRBV5-1 and TRBJ2-1; tentatively, D is TRBD2 (6 bases). The CDR3 length is 16 residues. V gave up 0 bases and J gave up 3 bases, with 13 bases separating them. From germline, CDR1 is SGHRS and CDR2 YFSETQ. The CDR3 DNA reads TGCGCCAGCAGCTTGGGACAGTTAGCGGTCTACAATGAGCAGTTCTTC. Protein: CASSLGQLAVYNEQFF.

This rearrangement joins TRBV11-2 to TRBJ2-5; TRBD1 matches at 9 bases. After removal of 5 bases from V and 4 bases from J, the junction contained 8 bases not matched to a gene. The CDR3 contains 15 residues. In germline, CDR1 is SGHAT, CDR2 FQNNGV. The CDR3: CASSQQGAQVETQYF. The CDR3 DNA is TGTGCCAGCAGCCAACAGGGGGCGCAAGTAGAGACCCAGTACTTC.

The V and J genes are TRBV7-3 and TRBJ2-3; TRBD2 matches 7 bases. The CDR3 spans 15 residues. Germline CDR1 reads SGHTA; CDR2 reads FQGTGA. Unmatched junction bases numbered 4, after V lost 0 bases and J lost 4 bases. Here the CDR3 DNA reads TGTGCCAGCAGCTTAACGAGGGAGGGCCCAGATACGCAGTATTTT. Translation gives CASSLTREGPDTQYF.

V gene TRBV5-1 combines with J gene TRBJ2-5, with a tentative D call TRBD1 (6 bases). The CDR3 spans 16 residues. CDR1 SGHRS and CDR2 YFSETQ come from the germline V gene. V lost 0 bases and J lost 1, with 13 bases in between. For the CDR3, the DNA is TGCGCCAGCAGCTTGGGGGGGCTAGATTCCCAAGAGACCCAGTACTTC. Amino acid sequence: CASSLGGLDSQETQYF.

This clone has a handful of counts. The V call is TRBV10-2, the J call TRBJ2-2; D is perhaps TRBD1 (6 bases). Germline lookup yields CDR1 WSHSY and CDR2 SAAADI. V was cut by 5 bases and J by 8 bases, with 12 bases left in between. The CDR3 has 13 amino acids. The CDR3: CASSSGVPGELFF. The DNA for the CDR3 is TGCGCCAGCAGTTCAGGGGTTCCTGGGGAGCTGTTTTTT.

Comment on this clone: At one boundary the junction diverges from the germline segment, which might be a read error. V and J are TRBV9 and TRBJ2-7; 13 bases fit TRBD2. There are 16 residues in the CDR3. From germline, CDR1 is SGDLS and CDR2 YYNGEE. In DNA, the CDR3 is TGTGCCAGCAGCTCCGGACTAGCGGGAGTCTCCCACGAGCAGTACTTC. This translates into CASSSGLAGVSHEQYF.

This chain joins TRBV28 and TRBJ2-6; D gene unclear. Germline CDR1 reads MDHEN; CDR2 reads SYDVKM. Trimming shortened V by 6 bases and J by 2 bases, and 8 bases separated the two germline ends. The CDR3 is 14 amino acids. CDR3 bases: TGTGCCAGCAGGCCCTACCCTGGGGCCAACGTCCTGACTTTC. Translated, it gives CASRPYPGANVLTF.

The chain couples TRBV5-1 to TRBJ1-5; D ambiguous. The CDR3 is 15 amino acids. V lost 0 bases, J lost 3 bases, and 10 bases lay in between. Germline V gene lookup returns CDR1 SGHRS and CDR2 YFSETQ. The CDR3 region has the DNA TGCGCCAGCAGCTTGGCCGGAGTGAACAATCAGCCCCAGCATTTT. Its protein product is CASSLAGVNNQPQHF.

A single count supports this clone. This rearrangement joins TRBV5-1 to TRBJ2-2; D unresolved. The CDR3 loop spans 14 amino acids. Looked up from germline, CDR1 is SGHRS and CDR2 is YFSETQ. Trimming took 3 bases from V and 0 from J, leaving 6 bases between them. The DNA for the CDR3 is TGCGCCAGCAGCTGGCCTGCGAACACCGGGGAGCTGTTTTTT. Translating gives CASSWPANTGELFF.

The chain is built from TRBV10-2 and TRBJ2-1, with D hard to call. This CDR3 has 12 amino acids. Trimming shortened V by 2 bases and J by 6 bases, and 5 bases separated the two germline ends. Germline CDR1 and CDR2: WSHSY and SAAADI. The CDR3 region has the DNA TGCGCCAGCAGTGAGGGCGGCAATGAGCAGTTCTTC. As protein: CASSEGGNEQFF.

Worth noting for this clone: Other DNA sequences within the sample encode an identical CDR3. The rearrangement joins TRBV5-1 to TRBJ1-1, with D perhaps TRBD1 (6 bases). Germline CDR1 is SGHRS and CDR2 is YFSETQ. Trimming removed 0 bases at V and 0 bases at J, with 9 bases between. CDR3 size: 15 residues. CDR3 bases: TGCGCCAGCAGCTTGGTGGACAGTTTGAACACTGAAGCTTTCTTT. It codes for CASSLVDSLNTEAFF.

The CDR3 region is CTSSRQGENTIYF. In DNA form, the CDR3 reads TGCACCAGCAGCCGACAGGGCGAAAACACCATATATTTT. The chain couples TRBV1 to TRBJ1-3; the table's D call, TRBD1, was not checked against the DNA. TRBV1 is a recognized pseudogene. The CDR3 contains 13 residues.

V gene TRBV2 combines with J gene TRBJ1-2; D is ambiguous. Trimming removed 3 bases at V and 8 bases at J, with 16 bases between. The CDR3 extends over 14 amino acids. The germline V gene has CDR1 SNHLY and CDR2 FYNNEI. The chain's CDR3 is CASSDGFWLRGYTF. The DNA of the CDR3 is TGTGCCAGCAGTGATGGGTTTTGGTTGCGGGGCTACACCTTC.

The V gene is TRBV29-1, the J gene TRBJ2-5; 7 bases agree with TRBD2. The J call may be in error: the DNA end matches TRBJ2-7 better. The CDR3 extends over 13 amino acids. Germline-derived CDR1 and CDR2 are SQVTM and ANQGSEA. CDR3 DNA: TGCAGCGTTGTCGCGGGGGAGACCTACGAGCAGTACTTC. Amino acids: CSVVAGETYEQYF.

In its sample, this clone was seen once. The chain recombines TRBV7-9 with TRBJ1-1; 12 positions agree with TRBD1. Germline V gene data show CDR1 as SEHNR and CDR2 as FQNEAQ (reference sequence). The junction had 4 bases not matched to a gene; V was cut back by 0 bases and J by 8 bases. This CDR3 has 15 residues. CDR3 residues: CASSLAGTGGLEAFF. The CDR3 bases are TGTGCCAGCAGCTTAGCCGGGACAGGGGGCCTGGAAGCTTTCTTT.

Here the CDR3 DNA reads TGCGCCAGCAGCCAAAATCAGGGGGAGGATGAAGCTTTCTTT. Translating it yields CASSQNQGEDEAFF. This chain connects TRBV4-1 to TRBJ1-1; 7 bases agree with TRBD1. J lost 7 bases, V lost 2 bases, and 7 bases had no gene match. This CDR3 is 14 amino acids long. CDR1 is MGHRA, CDR2 YSYEKL, per germline.